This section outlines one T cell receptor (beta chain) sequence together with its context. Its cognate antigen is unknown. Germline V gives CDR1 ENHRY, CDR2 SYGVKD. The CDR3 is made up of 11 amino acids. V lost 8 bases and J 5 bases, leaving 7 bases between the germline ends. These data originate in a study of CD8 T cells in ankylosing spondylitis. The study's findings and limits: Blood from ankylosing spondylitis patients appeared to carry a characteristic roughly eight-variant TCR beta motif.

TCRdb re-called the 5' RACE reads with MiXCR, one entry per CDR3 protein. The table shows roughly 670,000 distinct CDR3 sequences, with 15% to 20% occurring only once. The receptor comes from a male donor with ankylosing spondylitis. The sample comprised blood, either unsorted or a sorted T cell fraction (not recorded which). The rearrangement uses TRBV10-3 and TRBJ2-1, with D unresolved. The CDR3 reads CAIGTNNEQFF. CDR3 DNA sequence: TGTGCCATCGGCACTAACAATGAGCAGTTCTTC.